These 25 T cell receptor beta chains were all obtained from the same sample, sequenced in a study of shared clonotypes between healthy human individuals. Sequencing used immunoSEQ multiplex PCR; TCRdb keeps in-frame clones, though not all of them. Here the sample spans 2.5 million or so clones, about 92% being singletons. Sequenced: naive CD4+ T cells sorted from blood. As to subset: CD45RA+ positively selected. The receptors were gathered from a man between 18 and 35 years old in good health.

The V call is TRBV2, the J call TRBJ1-5; D call uncertain. Germline CDR1 reads SNHLY; CDR2 reads FYNNEI. The ends were cut back, 6 bases at V and 6 bases at J, with 21 bases in the middle. CDR3 size: 16 residues. In DNA, the CDR3 is TGTGCCAGCAGCCCCGGGCGTTCAGGCCCATTTCAGCCCCAGCATTTT. Amino acids: CASSPGRSGPFQPQHF.

The chain's CDR3 is CASSPKREDADTQYF. The CDR3, as DNA: TGTGCCAGCAGCCCAAAGCGGGAGGATGCAGATACGCAGTATTTT. The rearrangement links TRBV7-9 to TRBJ2-3; TRBD2 aligns across 9 bases. V was pared by 5 bases and J by 4 bases, with 7 bases of the junction left unmatched. The V gene's germline CDR1 is SEHNR and CDR2 FQNEAQ (reference sequence). The CDR3 has 15 residues.

As for this clone: The same CDR3 arises from other DNA sequences in this sample as well. The CDR3 is CAWSVRMNTEAFF. CDR3 nucleotide sequence: TGTGCCTGGAGTGTACGAATGAACACTGAAGCTTTCTTT. The chain uses TRBV30 and TRBJ1-1; D is unclear. This CDR3 comprises 13 residues. V shed 0 bases and J shed 0 bases, with 5 bases lying between them. The germline V gene encodes CDR1 GTSNPN and CDR2 SVGIG (reference sequence).

The chain joins TRBV5-1 to TRBJ2-6; D is unclear. In germline, CDR1 is SGHRS, CDR2 YFSETQ. Trimming cost V 3 bases and J 8 bases, with 18 bases left between them. The CDR3 sequence is 16 residues long. In DNA form, the CDR3 reads TGCGCCAGCAGCTGGACGGAAAGGCGTGGATCCAACGTCCTGACTTTC. Its translation: CASSWTERRGSNVLTF.

The V and J genes are TRBV19 and TRBJ1-1, with D tentatively TRBD1 (6 bases). Germline loops: CDR1 LNHDA, CDR2 SQIVND (reference sequence). Trimming took 3 bases from V and 9 from J, leaving 23 bases between them. The CDR3 is 16 residues long. Here the CDR3 DNA reads TGTGCCAGTAGTATTTCCAGGGGATTGGGAATAAGTAAAGCTTTCTTT. It yields the protein CASSISRGLGISKAFF.

The chain carries TRBV18 and TRBJ2-2; D is unresolved. V lost 1 base and J lost 3, with 12 bases in between. Looked up from germline, CDR1 is KGHSH and CDR2 is LQKENI. This CDR3 spans 16 amino acids. In DNA form, the CDR3 reads TGTGCCAGCTCACCACTGTTCGGGCCAGACACCGGGGAGCTGTTTTTT. Protein: CASSPLFGPDTGELFF. The full variable domain, completed using reference TRBV18 and TRBJ2-2, is NAGVMQNPRHLVRRRGQEARLRCSPMKGHSHVYWYRQLPEEGLKFMVYLQKENIIDESGMPKERFSAEFPKEGPSILRIQQVVRGDSAAYFCASSPLFGPDTGELFFGEGSRLTVL.

In regard to this clone: The sample has other DNA sequences that encode this CDR3 too. The chain carries TRBV30 and TRBJ1-5; D gene ambiguous. V was trimmed by 0 bases and J by 4 bases, leaving 10 bases between them. Germline V gene lookup returns CDR1 GTSNPN and CDR2 SVGIG (reference sequence). CDR3 length equals 14 residues. CDR3 residues: CAWSVGQANQPQHF. Written as DNA, the CDR3 is TGTGCCTGGAGTGTTGGGCAGGCGAATCAGCCCCAGCATTTT.

The chain recombines TRBV27 with TRBJ2-7, with 10 bases fitting TRBD2. Per germline, CDR1 MNHEY and CDR2 SMNVEV (reference sequence). The CDR3 runs to 15 residues. V shed 5 bases, J shed 5 bases, and the junction held 9 bases outside the gene matches. The CDR3 nucleotides read TGTGCCAGCAGTAAGCCTAGCGGGAGCATCCACGAGCAGTACTTC. Translating it yields CASSKPSGSIHEQYF.

This chain links TRBV9 with TRBJ1-4; D remains ambiguous. Deletions cut 4 bases from V and 4 bases from J, with 8 bases between. Germline V gene sequence: CDR1 SGDLS, CDR2 YYNGEE. The CDR3 is 13 amino acids. The CDR3, as DNA: TGTGCCAGCAGCCGGGTTCTTAATGAAAAACTGTTTTTT. Its translation: CASSRVLNEKLFF.

A remark on this clone: Other DNA sequences in the same sample also yield this CDR3. CDR3 in amino acids: CASSPDSNQPQHF. The DNA for the CDR3 is TGTGCCAGCTCTCCCGACAGCAATCAGCCCCAGCATTTT. The chain combines TRBV18 with TRBJ1-5; D remains unclear. In germline, CDR1 is KGHSH, CDR2 LQKENI. This CDR3 contains 13 residues. The V and J ends lost 6 bases and 1 base respectively, with 7 bases between them.

This clone is a singleton in its sample. The chain has TRBV15 and TRBJ2-4; 7 bases agree with TRBD1. V dropped 1 base and J dropped 0; count of bases not matched to a gene: 9. The CDR3 sequence is 18 residues long. The germline CDR1 and CDR2 sequences are LNHNV and YYDKDF (reference sequence). The CDR3 sequence is CATSRVVKGAGAKNIQYF. The CDR3 nucleotides read TGTGCCACCAGCAGAGTTGTTAAGGGGGCCGGAGCCAAAAACATTCAGTACTTC. Using reference TRBV15 and TRBJ2-4 for the parts outside the CDR3, the full variable domain is DAMVIQNPRYQVTQFGKPVTLSCSQTLNHNVMYWYQQKSSQAPKLLFHYYDKDFNNEADTPDNFQSRRPNTSFCFLDIRSPGLGDTAMYLCATSRVVKGAGAKNIQYFGAGTRLSVL.

The rearrangement joins TRBV5-4 to TRBJ2-2, with TRBD1 matching 7 bases. CDR1 is SGHNT and CDR2 is YYREEE in the germline V gene (reference sequence). After removal of 0 bases from V and 5 bases from J, the junction contained 7 bases not matched to a gene. The CDR3 sequence is 16 residues long. This chain's CDR3 is CASSLDRGPSTGELFF. CDR3 nucleotides: TGTGCCAGCAGCTTGGATAGGGGGCCGTCGACCGGGGAGCTGTTTTTT.

The chain employs TRBV6-5 and TRBJ2-3; tentatively, D is TRBD2 (6 bases). This CDR3 has 13 amino acids. V gave up 2 bases and J gave up 6 bases, with 9 bases separating them. Germline lookup yields CDR1 MNHEY and CDR2 SVGAGI. CDR3 residues: CASSYAEGDTQYF. The CDR3 DNA is TGTGCCAGCAGTTACGCGGAGGGGGATACGCAGTATTTT.

CDR3 residues: CASSFVSGRYEQYF. The CDR3 nucleotides read TGTGCCAGCAGTTTTGTTAGCGGGAGATACGAGCAGTACTTC. This chain uses TRBV27 with TRBJ2-7; 9 bases are shared with TRBD2. Germline V gene lookup returns CDR1 MNHEY and CDR2 SMNVEV (reference sequence). V shed 3 bases and J 4 bases; nucleotides not matched to a gene: 4. The CDR3 runs to 14 residues.

Comments on this clone: The same CDR3 also results from other DNA sequences found in this sample. This chain uses TRBV28 with TRBJ1-5, with D hard to call. There are 11 residues in the CDR3. The germline V gene encodes CDR1 MDHEN and CDR2 SYDVKM. V shed 3 bases and J shed 5 bases, with 2 bases lying between them. As DNA, the CDR3 is TGTGCCAGCAGTTTGGATCAGCCCCAGCATTTT. Protein: CASSLDQPQHF.

The DNA for the CDR3 is TGTGCCAGCAGGTCCTTCCAGGGGAACACTGAAGCTTTCTTT. Protein: CASRSFQGNTEAFF. The V call is TRBV11-2, the J call TRBJ1-1, with D possibly TRBD1 on 5 matching bases. This CDR3 is built from 14 residues. CDR1 is SGHAT, CDR2 FQNNGV, per germline. V lost 6 bases and J lost 1, with 12 bases in between. The full variable domain, rest sourced from reference TRBV11-2 and TRBJ1-1, is EAGVAQSPRYKIIEKRQSVAFWCNPISGHATLYWYQQILGQGPKLLIQFQNNGVVDDSQLPKDRFSAERLKGVDSTLKIQPAKLEDSAVYLCASRSFQGNTEAFFGQGTRLTVV.

The rearrangement uses TRBV12-5 and TRBJ2-7; 7 nucleotides agree with TRBD1. CDR1 LGHNT and CDR2 FRNRAP come from the germline V gene. V trimming: 7 bases; J trimming: 2 bases; junction bases outside the gene matches: 5. The CDR3 runs 13 residues. The CDR3 DNA follows: TGTGCTAGTGCAGTCCAGGGGGCCTACGAGCAGTACTTC. This translates into CASAVQGAYEQYF.

In regard to this clone: At one end, the junction sequence differs from germline, possibly due to a read error. The J gene is TRBJ2-1, the V gene TRBV7-2, with D unresolved. CDR1 and CDR2 (germline): SGHTA, FQGNSA. The CDR3 contains 11 residues. CDR3 region: CASSLDPVMVF. In DNA, the CDR3 is TGTGCCAGCAGCCTCGACCCGGTAATGGTCTTC.

This chain joins TRBV19 and TRBJ1-3; D not resolved. V gave up 5 bases and J gave up 4 bases, with 15 bases separating them. Germline-derived CDR1 and CDR2 are LNHDA and SQIVND (reference sequence). The CDR3 runs 15 residues. CDR3 bases: TGTGCCAGTAGTCCCCCCGAGCGTAGGGGAAACACCATATATTTT. Protein: CASSPPERRGNTIYF. The variable domain in full, completed from reference TRBV19 and TRBJ1-3, reads DGGITQSPKYLFRKEGQNVTLSCEQNLNHDAMYWYRQDPGQGLRLIYYSQIVNDFQKGDIAEGYSVSREKKESFPLTVTSAQKNPTAFYLCASSPPERRGNTIYFGEGSWLTVV.

This clone has only one observation. The rearrangement joins TRBV6-5 to TRBJ2-7; D is possibly TRBD2 (5 bases). V was pared by 6 bases and J by 7 bases, with 22 bases between. Germline CDR1 and CDR2: MNHEY and SVGAGI. CDR3 size: 15 residues. CDR3 coding DNA: TGTGCCAGCAGCTTCTTTGTGGCAGGACCGGGGGAGCAGTACTTC. Encoded protein: CASSFFVAGPGEQYF.

The rearrangement joins TRBV18 to TRBJ2-5; the D gene is possibly TRBD2 (5 bases). The germline CDR1 and CDR2 sequences are KGHSH and LQKENI. The CDR3 is 16 amino acids. The V end lost 5 bases, the J end lost 1 base, and 17 bases lay between the germline ends. The CDR3 region is CASSANGFGVQETQYF. As DNA, the CDR3 is TGTGCCAGCTCAGCCAACGGGTTCGGGGTCCAAGAGACCCAGTACTTC. Full variable domain (outside the CDR3, taken from reference TRBV18 and TRBJ2-5): NAGVMQNPRHLVRRRGQEARLRCSPMKGHSHVYWYRQLPEEGLKFMVYLQKENIIDESGMPKERFSAEFPKEGPSILRIQQVVRGDSAAYFCASSANGFGVQETQYFGPGTRLLVL.

J is TRBJ2-3 and V is TRBV28, with 8 bases identical to TRBD1. Trimming took 4 bases from V and 5 from J; bases not matched to a gene: 5. This CDR3 spans 14 amino acids. Germline V gene data show CDR1 as MDHEN and CDR2 as SYDVKM. CDR3 nucleotides: TGTGCCAGCAGTTGGGACAGGCGGCTAGATACGCAGTATTTT. It specifies CASSWDRRLDTQYF.

The chain couples TRBV19 to TRBJ2-6; tentative D call: TRBD1 (6 bases). The CDR3 is made up of 16 amino acids. V lost 2 bases and J 3 bases, leaving 11 bases between the germline ends. Germline CDR1 and CDR2: LNHDA and SQIVND (reference sequence). The CDR3 coding sequence is TGTGCCAGTAGTATACCCAGGGGCGGTGGGGCCAACGTCCTGACTTTC. This codes for CASSIPRGGGANVLTF.

The CDR3 bases are TGTGCCAGCAGCCCCGACAAACCTGCTTGGAACACCGGGGAGCTGTTTTTT. This codes for CASSPDKPAWNTGELFF. The chain carries TRBV7-9 and TRBJ2-2; D unclear. V dropped 5 bases and J dropped 1 base, with 17 bases sitting between them. The CDR3 length is 17 residues. In germline, CDR1 is SEHNR, CDR2 FQNEAQ (reference sequence).

The rearrangement joins TRBV15 to TRBJ2-1; 7 nucleotides line up with TRBD2. CDR3 length equals 18 residues. Germline loops: CDR1 LNHNV, CDR2 YYDKDF (reference sequence). After removal of 1 base from V and 8 bases from J, the junction contained 17 bases not matched to a gene. The CDR3 nucleotides read TGTGCCACCAGCAGAGGGGGTTTAGCGGGTGCGGGGTCGGATGAGCAGTTCTTC. Translated, it gives CATSRGGLAGAGSDEQFF.